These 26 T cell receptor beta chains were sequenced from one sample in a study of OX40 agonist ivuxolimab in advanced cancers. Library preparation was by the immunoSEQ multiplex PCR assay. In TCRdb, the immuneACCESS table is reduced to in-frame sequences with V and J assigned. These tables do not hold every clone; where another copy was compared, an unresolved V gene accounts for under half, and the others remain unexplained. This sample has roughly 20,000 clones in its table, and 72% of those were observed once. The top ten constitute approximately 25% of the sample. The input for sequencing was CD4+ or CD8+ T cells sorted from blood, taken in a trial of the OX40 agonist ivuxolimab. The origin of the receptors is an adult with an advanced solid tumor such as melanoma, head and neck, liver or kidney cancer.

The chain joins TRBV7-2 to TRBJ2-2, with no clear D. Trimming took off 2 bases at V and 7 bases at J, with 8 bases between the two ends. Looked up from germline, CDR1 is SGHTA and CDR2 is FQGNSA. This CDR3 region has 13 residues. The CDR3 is CASSLTPNGELFF. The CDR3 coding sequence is TGTGCCAGCAGCTTAACCCCCAACGGGGAGCTGTTTTTT.

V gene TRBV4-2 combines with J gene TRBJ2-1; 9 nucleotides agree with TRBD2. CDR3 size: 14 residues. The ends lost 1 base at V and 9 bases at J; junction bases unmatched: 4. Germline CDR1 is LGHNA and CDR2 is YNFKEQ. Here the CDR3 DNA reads TGTGCCAGCAGCCAAGGGGCGGGGGGGCGTGAGCAGTTCTTC. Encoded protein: CASSQGAGGREQFF.

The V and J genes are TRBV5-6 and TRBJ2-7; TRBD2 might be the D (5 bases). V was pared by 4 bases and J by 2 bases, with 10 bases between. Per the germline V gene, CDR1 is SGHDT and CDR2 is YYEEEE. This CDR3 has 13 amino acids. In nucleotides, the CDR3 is TGTGCCAGCAGCCCTCCGGGAACCTACGAGCAGTACTTC. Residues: CASSPPGTYEQYF.

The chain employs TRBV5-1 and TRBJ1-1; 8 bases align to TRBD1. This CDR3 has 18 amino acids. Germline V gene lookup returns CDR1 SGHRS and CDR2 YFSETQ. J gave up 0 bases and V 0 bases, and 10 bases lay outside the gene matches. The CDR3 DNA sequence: TGCGCCAGCAGCTTGGAGGGCAGGGGGCGCATCATGAACACTGAAGCTTTCTTT. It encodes CASSLEGRGRIMNTEAFF.

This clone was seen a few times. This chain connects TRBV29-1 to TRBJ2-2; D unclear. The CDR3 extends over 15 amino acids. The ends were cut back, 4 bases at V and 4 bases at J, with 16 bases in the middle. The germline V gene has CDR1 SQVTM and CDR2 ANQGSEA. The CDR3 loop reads CSVAPDGLSTGELFF. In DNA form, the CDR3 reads TGCAGCGTTGCCCCGGACGGCCTGTCCACCGGGGAGCTGTTTTTT.

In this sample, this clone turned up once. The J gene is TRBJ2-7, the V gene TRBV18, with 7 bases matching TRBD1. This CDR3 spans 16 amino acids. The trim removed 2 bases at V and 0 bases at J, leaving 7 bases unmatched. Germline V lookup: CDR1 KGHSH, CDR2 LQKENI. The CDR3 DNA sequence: TGTGCCAGCTCACCATACGCCGACAGGGCCTCCTACGAGCAGTACTTC. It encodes CASSPYADRASYEQYF.

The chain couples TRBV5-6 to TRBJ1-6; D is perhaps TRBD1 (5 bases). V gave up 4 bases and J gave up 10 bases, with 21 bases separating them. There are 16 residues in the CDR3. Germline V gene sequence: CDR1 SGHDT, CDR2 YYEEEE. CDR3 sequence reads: CASSPLGGGESSPLHF. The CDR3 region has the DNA TGTGCCAGCAGCCCCCTAGGCGGGGGGGAGTCGTCACCCCTCCACTTT. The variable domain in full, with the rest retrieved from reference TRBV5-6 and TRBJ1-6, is DAGVTQSPTHLIKTRGQQVTLRCSPKSGHDTVSWYQQALGQGPQFIFQYYEEEERQRGNFPDRFSGHQFPNYSSELNVNALLLGDSALYLCASSPLGGGESSPLHFGNGTRLTVT.

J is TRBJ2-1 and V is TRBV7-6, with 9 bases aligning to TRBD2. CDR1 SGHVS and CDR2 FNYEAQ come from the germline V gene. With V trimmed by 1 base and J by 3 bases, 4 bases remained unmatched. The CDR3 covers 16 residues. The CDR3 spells CASSLGSSGVYNEQFF. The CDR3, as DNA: TGTGCCAGCAGCTTAGGATCTAGCGGGGTCTACAATGAGCAGTTCTTC.

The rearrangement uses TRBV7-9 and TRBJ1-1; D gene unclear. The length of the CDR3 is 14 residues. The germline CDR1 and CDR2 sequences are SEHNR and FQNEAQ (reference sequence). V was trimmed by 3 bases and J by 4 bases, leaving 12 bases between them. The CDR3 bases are TGTGCCAGCAGCTTGTTCTCACAGAGCACTGAAGCTTTCTTT. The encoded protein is CASSLFSQSTEAFF.

CDR3 sequence (DNA): TGTGCCAGCTCACCTGGGGCTGCCGGGGAGCTGTTTTTT. Protein product: CASSPGAAGELFF. The genes are TRBV18 and TRBJ2-2; tentative D call: TRBD1 (5 bases). This CDR3 is 13 amino acids long. Germline CDR1 reads KGHSH; CDR2 reads LQKENI. V was cut by 3 bases and J by 6 bases, with 8 bases left in between.

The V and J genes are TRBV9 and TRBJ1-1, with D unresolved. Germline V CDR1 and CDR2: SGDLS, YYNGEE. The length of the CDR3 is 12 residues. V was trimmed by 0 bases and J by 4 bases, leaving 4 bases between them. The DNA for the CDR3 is TGTGCCAGCAGCGTAGTAGCCACTGAAGCTTTCTTT. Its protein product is CASSVVATEAFF.

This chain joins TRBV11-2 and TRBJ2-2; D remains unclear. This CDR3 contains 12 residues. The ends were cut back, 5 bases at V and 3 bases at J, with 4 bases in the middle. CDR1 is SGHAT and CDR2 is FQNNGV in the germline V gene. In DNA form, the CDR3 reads TGTGCCAGCAGCCCAGACACCGGGGAGCTGTTTTTT. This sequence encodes CASSPDTGELFF.

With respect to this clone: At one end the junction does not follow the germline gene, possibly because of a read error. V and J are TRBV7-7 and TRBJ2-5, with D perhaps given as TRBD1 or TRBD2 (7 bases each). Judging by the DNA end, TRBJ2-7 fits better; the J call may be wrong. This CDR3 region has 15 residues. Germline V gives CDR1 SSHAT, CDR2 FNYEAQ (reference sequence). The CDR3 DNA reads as TGTGCTAGCAGCTTGGGGGGGGACAGCTTATACGAGCAGTACTTC. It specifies CASSLGGDSLYEQYF.

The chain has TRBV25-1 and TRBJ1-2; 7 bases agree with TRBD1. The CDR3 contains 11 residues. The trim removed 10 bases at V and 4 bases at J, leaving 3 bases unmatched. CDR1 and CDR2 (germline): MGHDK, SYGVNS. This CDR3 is CATQGGYGYTF. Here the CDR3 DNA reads TGTGCCACCCAGGGGGGCTATGGCTACACCTTC.

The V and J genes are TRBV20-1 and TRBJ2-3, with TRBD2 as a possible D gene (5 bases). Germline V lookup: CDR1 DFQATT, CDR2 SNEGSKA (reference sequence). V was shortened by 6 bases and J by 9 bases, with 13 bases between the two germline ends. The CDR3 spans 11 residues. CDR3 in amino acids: CSAATRNTQYF. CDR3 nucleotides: TGCAGTGCCGCCACTAGAAACACGCAGTATTTT.

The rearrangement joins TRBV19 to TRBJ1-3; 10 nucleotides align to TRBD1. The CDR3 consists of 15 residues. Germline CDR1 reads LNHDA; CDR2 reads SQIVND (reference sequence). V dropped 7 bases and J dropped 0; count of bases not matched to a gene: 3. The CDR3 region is CASIGDRGSGNTIYF. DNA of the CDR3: TGTGCCAGTATCGGGGACAGGGGCTCTGGAAACACCATATATTTT.

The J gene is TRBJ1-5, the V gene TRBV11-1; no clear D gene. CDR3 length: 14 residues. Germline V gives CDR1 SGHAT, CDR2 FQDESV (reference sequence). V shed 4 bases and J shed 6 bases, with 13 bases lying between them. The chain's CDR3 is CASSWGGSGQPQHF. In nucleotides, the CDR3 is TGTGCCAGCAGCTGGGGAGGGTCCGGTCAGCCCCAGCATTTT.

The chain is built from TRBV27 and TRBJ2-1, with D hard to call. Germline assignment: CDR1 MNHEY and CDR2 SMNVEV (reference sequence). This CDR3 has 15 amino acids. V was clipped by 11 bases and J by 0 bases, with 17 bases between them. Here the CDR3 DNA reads TGTGCCGCCGGTTCATTACCCATCTCCTACAATGAGCAGTTCTTC. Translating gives CAAGSLPISYNEQFF.

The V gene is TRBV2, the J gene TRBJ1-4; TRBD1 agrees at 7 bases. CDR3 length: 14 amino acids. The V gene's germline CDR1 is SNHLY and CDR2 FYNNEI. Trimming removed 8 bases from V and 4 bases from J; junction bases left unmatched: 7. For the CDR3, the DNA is TGTGCCAGCGCTTCCGGGACAGTTAATGAAAAACTGTTTTTT. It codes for CASASGTVNEKLFF.

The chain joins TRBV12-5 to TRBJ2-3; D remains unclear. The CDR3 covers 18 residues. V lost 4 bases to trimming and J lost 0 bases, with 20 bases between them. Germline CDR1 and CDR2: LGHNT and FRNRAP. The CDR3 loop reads CASGSPTPGVGSTDTQYF. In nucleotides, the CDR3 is TGTGCTAGTGGTTCCCCCACGCCCGGCGTTGGGAGCACAGATACGCAGTATTTT.

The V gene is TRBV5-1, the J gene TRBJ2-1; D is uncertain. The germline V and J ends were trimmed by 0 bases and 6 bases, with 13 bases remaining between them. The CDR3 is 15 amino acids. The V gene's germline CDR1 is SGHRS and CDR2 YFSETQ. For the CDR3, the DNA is TGCGCCAGCAGCTTGGGACTGCCTTCGGGCAATGAGCAGTTCTTC. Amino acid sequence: CASSLGLPSGNEQFF.

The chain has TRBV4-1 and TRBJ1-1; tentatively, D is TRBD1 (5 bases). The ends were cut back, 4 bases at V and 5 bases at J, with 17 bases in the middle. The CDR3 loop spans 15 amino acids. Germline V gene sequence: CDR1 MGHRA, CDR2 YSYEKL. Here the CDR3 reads CASSLHITGETEAFF. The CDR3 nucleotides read TGCGCCAGCAGCCTCCATATCACGGGGGAAACTGAAGCTTTCTTT.

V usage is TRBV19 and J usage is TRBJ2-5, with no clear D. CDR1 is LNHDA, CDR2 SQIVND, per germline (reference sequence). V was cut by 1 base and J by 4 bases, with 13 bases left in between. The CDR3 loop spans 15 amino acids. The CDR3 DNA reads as TGTGCCAGTAGTATAGGAGCCACGACCGGAGAGACCCAGTACTTC. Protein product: CASSIGATTGETQYF.

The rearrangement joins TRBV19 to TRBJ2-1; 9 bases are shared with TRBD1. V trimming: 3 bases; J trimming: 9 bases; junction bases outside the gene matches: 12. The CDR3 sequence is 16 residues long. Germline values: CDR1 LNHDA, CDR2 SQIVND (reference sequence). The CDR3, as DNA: TGTGCCAGTAGTATGGGACAGGGAACAAGAGAGGGTGAGCAGTTCTTC. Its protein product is CASSMGQGTREGEQFF.

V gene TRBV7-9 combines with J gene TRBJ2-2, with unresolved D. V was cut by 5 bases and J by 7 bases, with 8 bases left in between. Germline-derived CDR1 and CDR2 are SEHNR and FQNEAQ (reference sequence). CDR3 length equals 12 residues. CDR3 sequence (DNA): TGTGCCAGCAGCCCCTTAAACGGGGAGCTGTTTTTT. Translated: CASSPLNGELFF.

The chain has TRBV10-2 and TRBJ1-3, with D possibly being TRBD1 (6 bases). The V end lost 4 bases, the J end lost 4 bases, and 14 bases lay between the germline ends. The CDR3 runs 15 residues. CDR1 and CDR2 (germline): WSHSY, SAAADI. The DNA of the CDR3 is TGCGCCAGCAGTGTTCCGGGGGCTTCAGGAAACACCATATATTTT. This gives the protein CASSVPGASGNTIYF.